Only one count was recorded for the clone carrying this TCR beta chain. Its antigen is unknown. Profiling of TCR beta VDJ combinations and CDR3 sequences used genomic DNA as template. Each CDR3 protein is one row after TCRdb ran MiXCR on the reads. In the table there are some 120,000 distinct CDR3 sequences, 48% of which are singletons. The CDR3 covers 15 residues. Trimming shortened V by 5 bases and J by 0 bases, and 11 bases separated the two germline ends. From germline, CDR1 is DFQATT and CDR2 SNEGSKA (reference sequence). The sample comes from a study of CD8+CD57+ T cells in acquired aplastic anemia. Study findings and constraints: Significance was not reached for CD8+ Simpson's diversity between patients and controls.

The rearrangement uses TRBV20-1 and TRBJ2-6; D might be TRBD2 (6 bases). The sample consisted of sorted CD4+, CD8+, or CD8+CD57+ T cells (not recorded which) from PBMCs. The TCR was taken from a human donor in good health, serving as a control. CDR3 sequence: CSAGGDFSGANVLTF. The CDR3, as DNA: TGCAGTGCTGGAGGGGACTTCTCTGGGGCCAACGTCCTGACTTTC.